Each of the 14 T cell receptor beta chains below was sequenced from the same sample in a study of blood T cell repertoires in COVID-19. This table comes from immunoSEQ multiplex PCR, and its TCRdb copy is limited to in-frame clones, with some not included. Of 75,000 to 95,000 clones in the sample, roughly 88% were seen once. Sequenced sample: peripheral blood. Receptors originate from a human donor in a cohort sampled during active COVID-19.

This chain connects TRBV4-2 to TRBJ2-2; 14 bases line up with TRBD2. Per germline, CDR1 LGHNA and CDR2 YNFKEQ. J lost 4 bases, V lost 7 bases, and 11 bases had no gene match. This CDR3 has 18 amino acids. CDR3 sequence: CASNFTTSGRAVTGELFF. The CDR3 bases are TGTGCCAGCAACTTTACGACTAGCGGGAGGGCCGTCACCGGGGAGCTGTTTTTT.

This clone has a single count. The chain joins TRBV28 to TRBJ2-3; the D gene is possibly TRBD1 (5 bases). This CDR3 is built from 15 residues. The germline V gene encodes CDR1 MDHEN and CDR2 SYDVKM. Trimming took off 6 bases at V and 4 bases at J, with 17 bases between the two ends. CDR3 region: CASSSGRYRPDTQYF. The DNA for the CDR3 is TGTGCCAGCAGCTCTGGCAGATACAGGCCAGATACGCAGTATTTT.

The J gene is TRBJ2-6, the V gene TRBV7-9; D is possibly TRBD2 (7 bases). Germline CDR1 SEHNR, CDR2 FQNEAQ (reference sequence). The CDR3 loop spans 16 amino acids. V was clipped by 1 base and J by 3 bases, with 10 bases between them. The chain's CDR3 is CASSLEGGRGANVLTF. The CDR3 bases are TGTGCCAGCAGCTTAGAGGGGGGGCGTGGGGCCAACGTCCTGACTTTC.

The chain links TRBV4-3 to TRBJ2-3; 10 bases fit TRBD2. V was clipped by 2 bases and J by 0 bases; unmatched bases: 2. The CDR3 extends over 16 amino acids. CDR1 and CDR2 from the germline V gene are LGHNA and YSLEER. This chain's CDR3 is CASSQTGLASTDTQYF. The CDR3, as DNA: TGCGCCAGCAGCCAAACGGGACTAGCGAGCACAGATACGCAGTATTTT.

CDR3 coding DNA: TGTGCCAGCAGTCGGGACAGAGGCTACGAGCAGTACTTC. It yields the protein CASSRDRGYEQYF. The genes are TRBV6-5 and TRBJ2-7, with 7 bases matching TRBD1. This CDR3 has 13 amino acids. Germline V gene lookup returns CDR1 MNHEY and CDR2 SVGAGI. With V trimmed by 5 bases and J by 3 bases, 4 bases remained unmatched.

This clone was seen just once. This chain joins TRBV6-2 or TRBV6-3 and TRBJ2-1; TRBD2 matches 12 bases. Germline CDR1 is MNHEY and CDR2 is SVGEGT. With V trimmed by 2 bases and J by 7 bases, 3 bases remained unmatched. The length of the CDR3 is 15 residues. This CDR3 is CASSYLAGGPNEQFF. CDR3 nucleotide sequence: TGTGCCAGCAGTTACCTAGCGGGAGGGCCTAATGAGCAGTTCTTC.

This clone was detected once. The genes are TRBV9 and TRBJ2-2; TRBD2 agrees at 7 bases. CDR3 length: 16 residues. V was clipped by 0 bases and J by 2 bases; unmatched bases: 4. Germline V gene sequence: CDR1 SGDLS, CDR2 YYNGEE. CDR3 in amino acids: CASSVGGLLNTGELFF. The CDR3 DNA reads TGTGCCAGCAGCGTAGGGGGACTACTAAACACCGGGGAGCTGTTTTTT.

The CDR3 region is CASSLGRSQNEKLFF. CDR3 nucleotide sequence: TGTGCCAGCAGTCTGGGGCGATCTCAAAATGAAAAACTGTTTTTT. The V call is TRBV2, the J call TRBJ1-4, with D maybe TRBD1 (5 bases). Germline CDR1 reads SNHLY; CDR2 reads FYNNEI. The ends were cut back, 5 bases at V and 5 bases at J, with 15 bases in the middle. The CDR3 is 15 residues long. The full variable domain, with the rest looked up from reference TRBV2 and TRBJ1-4, is EPEVTQTPSHQVTQMGQEVILRCVPISNHLYFYWYRQILGQKVEFLVSFYNNEISEKSEIFDDQFSVERPDGSNFTLKIRSTKLEDSAMYFCASSLGRSQNEKLFFGSGTQLSVL.

The chain is built from TRBV21-1 and TRBJ2-7; the listed D gene, TRBD1, was not tested against the DNA. TRBV21-1 is deemed a pseudogene. The CDR3 runs 14 residues. The CDR3 DNA is TGTGCCAGCAGCTCTGGGACAGGAAACTACGAGCAGTACTTC. Its translation: CASSSGTGNYEQYF.

This chain uses TRBV7-9 with TRBJ1-1; no clear D. V was clipped by 5 bases and J by 0 bases, with 13 bases between them. The CDR3 extends over 15 amino acids. CDR1 is SEHNR, CDR2 FQNEAQ, per germline (reference sequence). In nucleotides, the CDR3 is TGTGCCAGCAGCGGGCCGGTCGGGGTGAACACTGAAGCTTTCTTT. Translating gives CASSGPVGVNTEAFF.

This chain uses TRBV7-2 with TRBJ2-3, with 8 bases that match TRBD2. Unmatched junction bases numbered 6, after V lost 8 bases and J lost 5 bases. Germline loops: CDR1 SGHTA, CDR2 FQGNSA. The CDR3 runs 13 residues. The CDR3 region is CASGTRGGDTQYF. The CDR3 coding sequence is TGTGCCAGCGGGACTAGGGGGGGAGATACGCAGTATTTT.

The rearrangement joins TRBV6-1 to TRBJ2-7; 12 bases fit TRBD2. The CDR3 covers 15 residues. In germline, CDR1 is MNHNS, CDR2 SASEGT. V was clipped by 1 base and J by 4 bases; unmatched bases: 2. The CDR3 region has the DNA TGTGCCAGCAGTGAAGGACTAGCGGGAGCTTACGAGCAGTACTTC. Translating it yields CASSEGLAGAYEQYF.

The CDR3 coding sequence is TGTGCCAGCAGCCAAGATGCTTCCAGCTACGAGCAGTACTTC. Its translation is CASSQDASSYEQYF. The chain couples TRBV4-2 to TRBJ2-7; D is uncertain. Trimming removed 0 bases from V and 3 bases from J, with 9 bases in between. This CDR3 has 14 amino acids. Germline V gene lookup returns CDR1 LGHNA and CDR2 YNFKEQ.

The chain has TRBV3-1 (or the pseudogene TRBV3-2) and TRBJ2-7; D might be TRBD2 (7 bases). The germline CDR1 and CDR2 sequences are LGHDT and YNNKEL (reference sequence). Trimming removed 5 bases from V and 3 bases from J, with 17 bases in between. The CDR3 contains 15 residues. The CDR3 reads CASSSQGGDYYEQYF. CDR3 DNA sequence: TGTGCCAGCAGCTCCCAAGGGGGGGATTACTACGAGCAGTACTTC.